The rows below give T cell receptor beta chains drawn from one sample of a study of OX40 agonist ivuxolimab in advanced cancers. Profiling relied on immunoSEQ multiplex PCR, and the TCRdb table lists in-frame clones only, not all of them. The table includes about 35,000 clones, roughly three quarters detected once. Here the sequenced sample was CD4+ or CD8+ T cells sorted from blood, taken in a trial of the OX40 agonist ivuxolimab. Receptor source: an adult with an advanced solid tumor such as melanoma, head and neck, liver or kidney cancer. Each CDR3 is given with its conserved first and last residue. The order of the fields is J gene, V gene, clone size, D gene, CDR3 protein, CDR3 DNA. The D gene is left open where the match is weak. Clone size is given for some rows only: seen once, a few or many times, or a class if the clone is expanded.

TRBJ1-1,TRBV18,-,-,CASSPDYLNTEAFF,TGTGCCAGCTCACCGGACTACTTGAACACTGAAGCTTTCTTT
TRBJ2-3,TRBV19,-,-,CASTSSRGGDTQYF,TGTGCCAGTACCTCTAGTCGCGGCGGGGATACGCAGTATTTT
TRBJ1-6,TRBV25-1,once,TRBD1,CASSQDRVNSPLHF,TGTGCCAGCAGCCAGGACAGGGTTAATTCACCCCTCCACTTT
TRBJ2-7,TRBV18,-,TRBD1,CASSQDRGQSEQYF,TGTGCCAGCTCACAAGACAGGGGGCAAAGCGAGCAGTACTTC
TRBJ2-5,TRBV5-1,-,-,CASSEPQGGQETQYF,TGCGCCAGCAGCGAACCCCAGGGGGGACAAGAGACCCAGTACTTC
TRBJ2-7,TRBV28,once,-,CASSSPHQGNPYEQYF,TGTGCCAGCAGTTCCCCCCATCAGGGCAACCCCTACGAGCAGTACTTC
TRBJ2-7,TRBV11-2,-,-,CASSSVKSYEQYF,TGTGCCAGCAGCTCCGTTAAGTCCTACGAGCAGTACTTC
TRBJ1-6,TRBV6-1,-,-,CASSEVFGRNSPLHF,TGTGCCAGCAGTGAAGTTTTTGGGCGCAATTCACCCCTCCACTTT
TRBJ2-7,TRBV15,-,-,CATSRGAGTPYEQYF,TGTGCCACCAGCAGAGGGGCAGGCACTCCCTACGAGCAGTACTTC
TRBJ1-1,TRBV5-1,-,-,CASSLGRGVGTEAFF,TGCGCCAGCAGCTTGGGGAGAGGGGTTGGCACTGAAGCTTTCTTT
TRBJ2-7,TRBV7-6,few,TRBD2,CASSLREDYEQYF,TGTGCCAGCAGCCTACGGGAGGACTACGAGCAGTACTTC
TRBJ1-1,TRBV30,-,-,CAWSVGRVVAFF,TGTGCCTGGAGTGTAGGCCGGGTGGTAGCTTTCTTT
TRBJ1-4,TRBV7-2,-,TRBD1,CASTAGGGYEKLFF,TGTGCCAGCACAGCAGGGGGCGGCTATGAAAAACTGTTTTTT
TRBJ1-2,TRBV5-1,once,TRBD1,CASSPTWDRTTYGYTF,TGCGCCAGCAGTCCTACGTGGGACAGGACTACCTATGGCTACACCTTC
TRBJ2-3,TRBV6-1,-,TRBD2,CASQGTSGDTDTQYF,TGTGCCAGCCAGGGGACTAGCGGGGACACAGATACGCAGTATTTT
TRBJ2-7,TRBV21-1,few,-,CASSKAAGDRGLHPYTYEQYF,TGTGCCAGCAGCAAAGCAGCAGGGGACAGGGGGCTCCACCCGTATACCTACGAGCAGTACTTC
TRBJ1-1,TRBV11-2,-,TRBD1,CASSWTGVDTEAFF,TGTGCCAGCAGCTGGACAGGGGTGGATACTGAAGCTTTCTTT
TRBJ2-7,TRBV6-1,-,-,CASTLLGPITYEQYF,TGTGCCAGCACCCTTTTGGGTCCGATCACCTACGAGCAGTACTTC
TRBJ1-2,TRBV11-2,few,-,CASSSLLTGISLGYTF,TGTGCCAGCAGCTCCCTACTGACGGGGATAAGTCTTGGCTACACCTTC
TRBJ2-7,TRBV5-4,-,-,CASSLRGSYEQYF,TGTGCCAGCAGCTTGAGGGGATCCTACGAGCAGTACTTC
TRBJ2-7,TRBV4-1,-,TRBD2,CASSQDSTSGRAKQYF,TGCGCCAGCAGCCAAGATTCGACTAGCGGGAGGGCCAAGCAGTACTTC
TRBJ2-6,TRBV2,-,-,CASTGDSGANVLTF,TGTGCCAGCACAGGAGACTCTGGGGCCAACGTCCTGACTTTC
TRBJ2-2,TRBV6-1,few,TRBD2,CASSVSGTSGGTGELFF,TGTGCCAGCAGTGTATCCGGGACTAGCGGGGGGACCGGGGAGCTGTTTTTT
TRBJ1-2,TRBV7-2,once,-,CASSLAGTAYGYTF,TGTGCCAGCAGCTTAGCGGGGACGGCTTATGGCTACACCTTC
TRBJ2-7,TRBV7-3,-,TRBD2,CASSPFASGSSYEQYF,TGTGCCAGCAGTCCGTTCGCTAGCGGAAGCTCCTACGAGCAGTACTTC
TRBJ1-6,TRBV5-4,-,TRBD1,CASSLDRLPSPLHF,TGTGCCAGCAGCCTGGACAGGCTTCCCTCACCCCTCCACTTT
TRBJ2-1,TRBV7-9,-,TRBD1,CASSLWDRENEQFF,TGTGCCAGCAGCTTGTGGGACAGGGAGAATGAGCAGTTCTTC
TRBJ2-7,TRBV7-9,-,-,CLAPYRGYEQYF,TGTCTAGCTCCTTATAGGGGATACGAGCAGTACTTC
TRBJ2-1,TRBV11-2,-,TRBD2,CASSSPRLAGGPGEQFF,TGTGCCAGCAGCTCCCCCCGACTAGCGGGAGGGCCGGGCGAGCAGTTCTTC
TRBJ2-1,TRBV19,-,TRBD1,CASSIGTGLDEQFF,TGTGCCAGTAGTATAGGGACAGGGTTGGATGAGCAGTTCTTC
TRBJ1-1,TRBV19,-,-,CASSIFSAGTAIRGAFF,TGTGCCAGTAGTATTTTCAGCGCCGGGACTGCAATACGAGGGGCTTTCTTT
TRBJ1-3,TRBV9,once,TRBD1,CASSDRDRGPSGNTIYF,TGTGCCAGCAGCGACCGGGACAGGGGCCCGTCGGGAAACACCATATATTTT
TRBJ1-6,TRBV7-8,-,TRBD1,CASSPRDREGSPLHF,TGTGCCAGCAGCCCCCGGGACAGGGAAGGTTCACCCCTCCACTTT
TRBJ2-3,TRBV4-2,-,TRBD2,CASSHSLAGEDTQYF,TGTGCCAGCAGCCATTCACTAGCGGGAGAAGATACGCAGTATTTT
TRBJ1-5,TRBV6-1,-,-,CASSVPNQPQHF,TGTGCCAGCAGTGTCCCCAATCAGCCCCAGCATTTT
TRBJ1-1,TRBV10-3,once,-,CAIRDWGMNTEAFF,TGTGCCATCCGGGACTGGGGGATGAACACTGAAGCTTTCTTT
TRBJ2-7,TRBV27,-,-,CASSPSGLGAYEQYF,TGTGCCAGCAGCCCCTCAGGATTGGGAGCCTACGAGCAGTACTTC
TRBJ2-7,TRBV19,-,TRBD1,CASSRTLTGAVYYEQYF,TGTGCCAGTAGTAGAACTCTGACAGGGGCGGTGTACTACGAGCAGTACTTC
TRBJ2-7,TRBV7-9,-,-,CASSRGLEGQYF,TGTGCCAGCAGCCGGGGCCTTGAGGGGCAGTACTTC
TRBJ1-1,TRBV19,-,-,CASSIFGRNTEAFF,TGTGCCAGTAGTATATTCGGCAGAAACACTGAAGCTTTCTTT
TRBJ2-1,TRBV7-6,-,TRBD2,CASSFTSGVSGNEQFF,TGTGCCAGCAGCTTTACTAGCGGGGTATCGGGCAATGAGCAGTTCTTC
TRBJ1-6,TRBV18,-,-,CASSLEGGGRSPLHF,TGTGCCAGCTCACTGGAGGGGGGCGGACGGTCACCCCTCCACTTT
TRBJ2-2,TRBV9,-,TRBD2,CASSVELAVTGELFF,TGTGCCAGCAGCGTGGAACTAGCGGTCACCGGGGAGCTGTTTTTT
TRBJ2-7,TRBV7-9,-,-,CASSLNTAPHEQYF,TGTGCCAGCAGCTTAAATACGGCCCCCCACGAGCAGTACTTC
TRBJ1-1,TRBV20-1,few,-,CSARQGLEAFF,TGCAGTGCTAGGCAGGGGCTTGAAGCTTTCTTT
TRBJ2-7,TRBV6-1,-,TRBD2,CASSWTSGSYEQYF,TGTGCCAGCTCCTGGACTAGCGGTTCCTACGAGCAGTACTTC
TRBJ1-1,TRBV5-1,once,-,CASSLGGTSTEAFF,TGCGCCAGCAGCTTGGGCGGGACTTCCACTGAAGCTTTCTTT
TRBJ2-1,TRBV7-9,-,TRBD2,CASSQIAGGRNEQFF,TGTGCCAGCAGCCAGATAGCGGGAGGGAGGAATGAGCAGTTCTTC
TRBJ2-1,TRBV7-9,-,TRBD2,CASSPGESGSSYNEQFF,TGTGCCAGCAGCCCCGGCGAGAGCGGGAGCTCCTACAATGAGCAGTTCTTC
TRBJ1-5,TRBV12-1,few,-,CAGRDREMIYSNQPQHF,TGTGCCGGCCGGGACAGGGAAATGATTTATAGCAATCAGCCCCAGCATTTT
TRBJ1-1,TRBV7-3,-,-,CASSLIPQGGNTEAFF,TGTGCCAGCAGCTTAATCCCCCAGGGTGGGAACACTGAAGCTTTCTTT
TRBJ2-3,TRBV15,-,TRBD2,CATSSGSTDTQYF,TGTGCCACCTCTAGCGGGAGCACAGATACGCAGTATTTT
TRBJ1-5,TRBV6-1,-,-,CASSRQPQHF,TGTGCCAGCAGCCGGCAGCCCCAGCATTTT
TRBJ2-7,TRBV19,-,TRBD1,CASILSRDRFSYEQYF,TGTGCCAGTATCTTATCCCGGGACAGGTTTTCCTACGAGCAGTACTTC
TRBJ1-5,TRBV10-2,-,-,CASSDPTGGQPQHF,TGCGCCAGCAGTGACCCGACAGGAGGTCAGCCCCAGCATTTT
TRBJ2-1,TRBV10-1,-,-,CASSGSGMGYNEQFF,TGCGCCAGCAGTGGTAGTGGGATGGGGTACAATGAGCAGTTCTTC
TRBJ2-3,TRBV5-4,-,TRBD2,CASSRGERGGGTDTQYF,TGTGCCAGCAGCAGGGGGGAGCGGGGGGGTGGCACAGATACGCAGTATTTT
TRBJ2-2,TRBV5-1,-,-,CASSRGSSANTGELFF,TGCGCCAGCAGCCGAGGATCATCTGCGAACACCGGGGAGCTGTTTTTT
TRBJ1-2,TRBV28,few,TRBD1,CASSSDRGGYYGYTF,TGTGCCAGCAGTTCAGACAGGGGGGGCTACTATGGCTACACCTTC